This TCR beta chain is from a study of blood T cells in healthy people across ages. Isolating PBMCs gave at least 6.5 million of these cells per sample. This clonotype appeared a few times. Through a sample-barcoded 5' primer and a J-beta primer mix, a second PCR was run for roughly 6 to 12 cycles. Each cDNA molecule was tagged by a template-switch adaptor with 12 random nucleotides. TCRdb reprocessed the 5' RACE reads via MiXCR and lists one record per CDR3 protein. This table holds around 1,700,000 distinct CDR3 sequences, about 30% found once. The sample was blood. This TCR came from a woman aged 25 to 39 in good health.

The CDR3 DNA is TGTGCCAGCAGTTACTTCCGGGACACTACCTACGAGCAGTACTTC. It codes for CASSYFRDTTYEQYF. The V and J genes are TRBV6-2 or TRBV6-3 and TRBJ2-7, with D perhaps TRBD1 (6 bases). Germline V gene lookup returns CDR1 MNHEY and CDR2 SVGEGT. The CDR3 runs to 15 residues. With 1 base removed from V and 2 bases from J, the gap between germline ends came to 12 bases.